This is a list of T cell receptor beta chains from one sample in a study of CD8 T cells in Susac syndrome. TCRdb re-derived calls from the immunoSEQ multiplex PCR reads in MiXCR, one entry per CDR3 protein. The repertoire consists of about 120,000 distinct CDR3 sequences, with roughly 94% occurring once and the leading ten covering roughly 0.095%. Sequenced input: CD4+ T cells from PBMCs. These receptors were obtained from a human donor in good health. Both conserved end residues are part of each CDR3. D genes are given only for firm matches. Not every row has a clone size; where given, it reads once, few, many or a size class.

TRBV2	TRBD1	TRBJ2-5	NA	TGTGCCAGCGATAGGGACAGGGGGGATGGTACCCAGTACTTC	CASDRDRGDGTQYF
TRBV7-6	TRBD1	TRBJ2-5	NA	TGTGCCAGCAGCCAGCGACAGGGGGAAGAGACCCAGTACTTC	CASSQRQGEETQYF
TRBV9	NA	TRBJ2-6	once	TGTGCCAGCAGCGTAGAGAGTATATCTGGGGCCAACGTCCTGACTTTC	CASSVESISGANVLTF
TRBV6-6	NA	TRBJ2-5	NA	TGTGCCAGCAGTTATGGCAGGGAAGAGACCCAGTACTTC	CASSYGREETQYF
TRBV2	NA	TRBJ2-1	once	TGTGCCAGCAGTGAGGTGCAGGACAATGAGCAGTTCTTC	CASSEVQDNEQFF
TRBV28	NA	TRBJ2-2	NA	TGTGCCAGCAGTTTTGGTGGGGCGAGCACCGGGGAGCTGTTTTTT	CASSFGGASTGELFF
TRBV3-1	NA	TRBJ1-2	NA	TGTGCCAGCAGTTACAGCGCTGGGGACTATGGCTACACCTTC	CASSYSAGDYGYTF
TRBV20-1	TRBD1	TRBJ1-1	NA	TGCAGTGCTACTCGGGACAGCCTGAACACTGAAGCTTTCTTT	CSATRDSLNTEAFF
TRBV6-5	TRBD2	TRBJ2-5	NA	TGTGCCAGCACCCCGGGACTAGCGGCACAAGAGACCCAGTACTTC	CASTPGLAAQETQYF
TRBV6-5	NA	TRBJ1-5	NA	TGTGCCAGCAGTTCCTTTGGGGGAAGCGAGCCCCAGCATTTT	CASSSFGGSEPQHF
TRBV18	NA	TRBJ1-2	NA	TGTGCCAGCTCACCCAGCCAGGACCTATACTTCTCGAACTATGGCTACACCTTC	CASSPSQDLYFSNYGYTF
TRBV6-1	NA	TRBJ2-3	NA	TGTGCCAGCATCCAGCGCCTGGGTCCTTTCACTGGCACAGATACGCAGTATTTT	CASIQRLGPFTGTDTQYF
TRBV10-3	NA	TRBJ2-7	NA	TGTGCCATCAGCCCCGCTCGGGACACTCAATCCTACGAGCAGTACTTC	CAISPARDTQSYEQYF
TRBV23-1	NA	TRBJ2-1	NA	TGCGCCAGCAGTCCCGGTTCGCTATGGGGTTTCCGGGTGTTCTACAATGAGCAGTTCTTC	CASSPGSLWGFRVFYNEQFF
TRBV19	TRBD1	TRBJ2-1	NA	TGTGCCAGTCGGACAGGGATTGAGCAGTTCTTC	CASRTGIEQFF
TRBV30	TRBD1	TRBJ2-7	once	TGTGCCTGGAGTTTAGGGGACAGCTCCTACGAGCAGTACTTC	CAWSLGDSSYEQYF
TRBV29-1	NA	TRBJ1-4	NA	TGCAGCGTTACCGGCCCCGGGAATGAAAAACTGTTTTTT	CSVTGPGNEKLFF
TRBV30	TRBD1	TRBJ2-7	NA	TGTGCCTGGAGTGTACTGGGACAGGGGGCGGGGGAGCAGTACTTC	CAWSVLGQGAGEQYF
TRBV6-5	NA	TRBJ2-6	once	TGTGCCAGCGGTTCAGGGAAAGCTGGGGCCAACGTCCTGACTTTC	CASGSGKAGANVLTF
TRBV5-4	TRBD1	TRBJ2-3	few	TGTGCCAGCAGTATCCAGGGGGCAGATACGCAGTATTTT	CASSIQGADTQYF
TRBV18	NA	TRBJ2-7	NA	TGTGCCAGCTCATCACTACCTAGCTCCTACGAGCAGTACTTC	CASSSLPSSYEQYF
TRBV7-2	NA	TRBJ2-1	once	TGTGCCAGCAGCTTAAGATTCATGGGGCTGATAGATTACAATGAGCAGTTCTTC	CASSLRFMGLIDYNEQFF
TRBV3-1	NA	TRBJ1-2	NA	TGTGCCAGCAGCCAAGATCCCCAGGCCGGCTGGAGCGGCTACACCTTC	CASSQDPQAGWSGYTF
TRBV11-1	NA	TRBJ2-5	NA	TGTGCCAGCAGCTTATCGCAGGGCCGAGAGACCCAGTACTTC	CASSLSQGRETQYF
TRBV7-2	NA	TRBJ1-1	NA	TGTGCCAGCAGCTCGCCAGGGACCACTGAAGCTTTCTTT	CASSSPGTTEAFF